This T cell receptor beta chain originates from a study of T cells in Graves' hyperthyroidism and ophthalmopathy (dated 2019 in TCRdb). With respect to the entire study: Peripheral blood samples were taken at initial diagnosis, before any treatment was given. For training and testing, the 100 or so patients in the discovery cohort were randomly divided in a 7:3 ratio. To identify distinguishing TCR V-J signatures, a discovery cohort of about 100 patients was used, comprising some 45 with Graves' ophthalmopathy and under 60 with stable Graves' hyperthyroidism. According to the paper, TCR Vbeta CDR3 sequencing was carried out on about 140 peripheral blood samples, which came from 40 to 45 ophthalmopathy, around 74 hyperthyroidism and approximately 17 progressor patients. Thyroid tissue and blood T-cell repertoires from more than 5 Graves' hyperthyroidism patients were also compared in the study. Once sampling was done, hyperthyroidism patients were given methimazole at a starting dose of 30 mg daily, whereas ophthalmopathy patients were given high-dose intravenous methylprednisolone. Prospective prediction of ophthalmopathy was tested in an independent validation cohort consisting of fewer than 20 hyperthyroidism patients and some 15 patients who later progressed to ophthalmopathy. The research as a whole found: In validation, the model predicted progression to ophthalmopathy with roughly 66% sensitivity and less than 75% specificity, a median of roughly seven months before onset. A model built on a 13 V-J signature distinguished ophthalmopathy from stable hyperthyroidism, reaching 85% to 90% sensitivity and 81.08% specificity in cross-validation and 80%/75% in testing. Most expanded thyroid clonotypes (frequency above 0.001) were also detected in blood, suggesting blood repertoires may reflect thyroid immune responses. Sample size was not statistically predetermined, and investigators were not blinded to group allocation.

At the junction V is shortened by 3 bases and J by 0 bases, with 17 bases in between. Looking up the germline V gene (reference sequence) yields CDR1 MNHEY and CDR2 SMNVEV. The CDR3 runs 17 amino acids, cysteine and phenylalanine included. Only CDR3 DNA is held: 51 bases, read in frame from base 1. Of note for this clonotype: It lacks a known antigen. No much larger clonotype is one base removed from it; base qualities were not supplied.

The TCR beta CDR3 regions were amplified from the RNA transcripts. The TCR CDR3 was subjected to a first round of RT-PCR using the HTBI primer set and the Qiagen OneStep RT-PCR kit. Libraries were constructed in a second round of multiplex PCR, after which size selection and purification were performed. Sequencing of the libraries was done on an Illumina HiSeq2000 using paired-end 100 bp reads. Concerning the study's data processing: SOAPnuke was used to process the raw data, with reads discarded if the reads contained adapters or uncalled bases, had a mean Phred below 15, or lacked an exact constant-primer or identifier match. COPE v1.2.5 was used to merge the high-quality paired reads, and each unique nucleotide sequence was defined as a clonotype. Clonotypes were aligned to IMGT TRBV, TRBD and TRBJ reference segments using MiTCR v1.1. Only V-J combinations with frequency above 0.0001, covering 99% to 99.2% of repertoires, were analysed. A TCS score was defined as the ratio of F50 (clonal expansion) to E x V (chaos), with BLOSUM62-based TCRdist applied between CDR3 peptides within each V-J. Welch's t-statistics and random forest reduced approximately 520 V-J features to roughly 13, which were used in a naive Bayes classifier (R e1071). TCRdb ran its own pipeline on the public reads, namely fastp trimming at Q25 and MiXCR clone calling, and kept in-frame beta chains. Rows matching on CDR3 protein sequence are summarized as one entry with the most common DNA and genes. The V and J calls shown here were made by TCRdb, not taken from the authors' results. This sample gives under 550,000 distinct CDR3 sequences in total; 15% to 20% of them show up just once. About half of the sample goes to the ten largest clones.

Ophthalmopathy patients had moderately to severely active disease, Clinical Activity Score of at least 3, NOSPECS grade of at least 4, and duration under 3 months. The study excluded patients with uncontrolled infections, other autoimmune diseases, pregnancy or lactation. Diagnoses were established on the basis of clinical symptoms, serum thyroxine and TRAb, thyroid ultrasound, and orbital computed tomography. PBMCs were separated from approximately 9.9 ml of fresh peripheral blood using Ficoll-Paque density gradient centrifugation. Total RNA was extracted using Trizol reagent, and RNA quality was assessed on an Agilent 2100 Bioanalyzer.

The sequencing input was blood. The sequence is built from TRBV27 and TRBJ2-5, and possibly TRBD2, on 5 matching bases. The TCR was taken from a middle-aged man with Graves' ophthalmopathy. The CDR3 region has the sequence CASSFRWGLANQETQYF. The DNA sequence follows: TGTGCCAGCAGTTTCCGGTGGGGTCTAGCAAACCAAGAGACCCAGTACTTC.